This passage covers 13 T cell receptor beta chains from one sample sequenced in a study of T-cell memory formation after mild COVID-19. One entry per CDR3 protein, called by TCRdb with MiXCR from the 5' RACE reads. The table includes 65,000 to 95,000 distinct CDR3 sequences, 9.5% to 15% detected once. Material: PBMCs or a T cell subset sorted from them (not recorded which). Receptors originate from a man between 18 and 35 years old who had mild COVID-19 (a few samples of this study predate the infection). Cell type and time point are not known.

This clonotype was counted many times. The chain carries TRBV4-1 and TRBJ2-4; TRBD2 matches 9 bases. Losses at the gene ends were 0 bases for V and 7 bases for J; bases not matched to a gene: 4. This CDR3 has 15 amino acids. Germline CDR1 and CDR2: MGHRA and YSYEKL. CDR3: CASSQESGGTNIQYF. The CDR3, as DNA: TGCGCCAGCAGCCAAGAGAGCGGGGGGACGAACATTCAGTACTTC.

The genes are TRBV7-9 and TRBJ2-5; D gene ambiguous. The germline gives CDR1 SEHNR, CDR2 FQNEAQ (reference sequence). V was shortened by 5 bases and J by 5 bases, with 18 bases between the two germline ends. This CDR3 has 15 residues. The CDR3 sequence is CASSLHRALQETQYF. The CDR3 DNA reads as TGTGCCAGCAGCCTCCACCGGGCCTTACAGGAGACCCAGTACTTC.

The chain carries TRBV12-3 or TRBV12-4 and TRBJ1-2; D gene unclear. V gave up 4 bases and J gave up 4 bases, with 7 bases separating them. The CDR3 is 12 residues long. The CDR3 sequence: CASSSGVYGYTF. CDR3 in DNA: TGTGCCAGCAGTTCCGGGGTCTATGGCTACACCTTC.

This chain joins TRBV5-1 and TRBJ2-6; a weak D match, TRBD1 (6 bases). Germline lookup yields CDR1 SGHRS and CDR2 YFSETQ. This CDR3 has 18 amino acids. V dropped 0 bases and J dropped 2 bases, with 15 bases sitting between them. The CDR3, as DNA: TGCGCCAGCAGCTTGGGGGGACAACTACTCACTGGGGCCAACGTCCTGACTTTC. It codes for CASSLGGQLLTGANVLTF. Using reference TRBV5-1 and TRBJ2-6 for the parts outside the CDR3, the full variable domain is KAGVTQTPRYLIKTRGQQVTLSCSPISGHRSVSWYQQTPGQGLQFLFEYFSETQRNKGNFPGRFSGRQFSNSRSEMNVSTLELGDSALYLCASSLGGQLLTGANVLTFGAGSRLTVL.

This clonotype showed up just a few times. The chain combines TRBV18 with TRBJ1-5; no reliable D call. Germline CDR1 is KGHSH and CDR2 is LQKENI. The CDR3 covers 15 residues. V lost 3 bases and J lost 9, with 18 bases in between. The CDR3 reads CASSPAGVPVVPQHF. CDR3 nucleotide sequence: TGTGCCAGCTCACCCGCCGGAGTGCCCGTTGTGCCCCAGCATTTT.

This clonotype was counted only a few times. This chain connects TRBV3-1 to TRBJ1-1; tentatively, D is TRBD1 (5 bases). V was trimmed by 4 bases and J by 0 bases, leaving 12 bases between them. The CDR3 totals 15 residues. Germline CDR1 LGHDT, CDR2 YNNKEL (reference sequence). DNA of the CDR3: TGTGCCAGCAGCCCCCTGGGGGGTATGAACACTGAAGCTTTCTTT. Translation: CASSPLGGMNTEAFF.

The V gene is TRBV4-3, the J gene TRBJ1-1, with TRBD1 as a possible D gene (5 bases). Looked up from germline, CDR1 is LGHNA and CDR2 is YSLEER. V was cut by 1 base and J by 8 bases, with 17 bases left in between. This CDR3 has 15 residues. For the CDR3, the DNA is TGCGCCAGCAGCCAAGGGATAGTTTACGGGGCGGAAGCTTTCTTT. Amino acids: CASSQGIVYGAEAFF.

The chain couples TRBV4-3 to TRBJ2-5; 11 bases are a match to TRBD2. This CDR3 comprises 14 residues. Germline V CDR1 and CDR2: LGHNA, YSLEER. V trimming: 6 bases; J trimming: 5 bases; junction bases outside the gene matches: 5. This CDR3 reads CASSSGGVLETQYF. In DNA form, the CDR3 reads TGCGCCAGCAGTAGCGGGGGGGTTTTGGAGACCCAGTACTTC.

In its sample, this clonotype was seen a few times. This sequence joins TRBV12-3 or TRBV12-4 and TRBJ2-1; a possible D gene is TRBD2 (7 bases). The CDR3 totals 14 residues. The V gene lost 6 bases and the J gene lost 11 bases, with 20 bases spanning the gap. Here the CDR3 reads CASSLGGGAAQQFF. The CDR3 DNA sequence: TGTGCCAGCAGCTTGGGTGGGGGGGCCGCTCAGCAGTTCTTC.

This clonotype came up many times. The gene calls are TRBV21-1 and TRBJ2-7. TRBV21-1 constitutes a pseudogene. The CDR3 consists of 15 residues. CDR3 nucleotides: TGTGCCAGCAGCAAAGAACAGCTTCGATCCTACGAGCAGTACGTC. Translating it yields CASSKEQLRSYEQYV.

A few counts support this clonotype. V is TRBV24-1 and J is TRBJ2-5; D perhaps matches TRBD2 (5 bases). CDR1 and CDR2 from the germline V gene are KGHDR and SFDVKD. This CDR3 comprises 14 residues. Deletions cut 1 base from V and 3 bases from J, with 8 bases between. In DNA form, the CDR3 reads TGTGCCACCAGTGATTTCCGGGGTGAAGAGACCCAGTACTTC. It translates to CATSDFRGEETQYF.

This clonotype was counted between two and nine times. V is TRBV29-1 and J is TRBJ2-1; the D call may be TRBD1 or TRBD2 (5 bases each). V dropped 8 bases and J dropped 1 base, with 18 bases sitting between them. Germline V gives CDR1 SQVTM, CDR2 ANQGSEA. The CDR3 runs 15 residues. CDR3 DNA sequence: TGCAGCACCGTCGATGGGGGTCAGTCCTACAATGAGCAGTTCTTC. Encoded protein: CSTVDGGQSYNEQFF.

The gene calls are TRBV4-1 and TRBJ2-2; a possible D gene is TRBD1 (6 bases). CDR3 size: 16 residues. Germline V gene data show CDR1 as MGHRA and CDR2 as YSYEKL. V was clipped by 4 bases and J by 5 bases, with 17 bases between them. The CDR3 nucleotides are TGCGCCAGCAGCCCCCCGTTCATGACAGGTACCGGGGAGCTGTTTTTT. It codes for CASSPPFMTGTGELFF.